Described below is a single T cell receptor beta chain sequence and its context. This clonotype was observed a few times. The antigen it recognizes is unknown. Per-base quality was not reported, and no clone a single base away is much larger than it. The data belong to a study of regulatory T cells in long-lasting Graves disease (dated by TCRdb to the early 2020s). With respect to the entire study: To count as having persistent Graves' disease, a patient had to have received antithyroid drug treatment for over 5 years with TSH receptor autoantibodies remaining persistently positive. Patients with persistent Graves' disease were compared with patients with newly diagnosed Graves' disease using TCR sequencing and RNA sequencing of peripheral blood. The study was conducted in China and was registered as a clinical trial. TCR sequencing covered about 13 persistent and some 20 newly diagnosed Graves' disease patients, about 35 samples in total. Persistent Graves' disease patients in the clinical cohort had taken antithyroid drugs for approximately 9.5 years on average. Here is what the overall study found, with its caveats: Sequencing and analysis were limited to the TCR beta chain. Persistent disease showed preferential use of TRBV28, TRBJ1-2 and TRBJ2-5, whereas newly diagnosed disease favored TRBV20-1 and TRBJ2-1. Persistent patients shared more public clonotypes among themselves (around 2,800) than newly diagnosed patients did (more than 950). Compared with newly diagnosed patients, patients with persistent Graves' disease had lower TCR Shannon entropy and fewer highly expanded clones, which suggests clonal expansion. Only peripheral blood was studied, because thyroid tissue, the primary lesion, was inaccessible. The small sample size was acknowledged by the authors as a limitation that may reduce accuracy.

The time point label on this specimen signifies: persistent/refractory GD, antithyroid drugs over 5 years with positive TRAb. For both TCR sequencing and RNA sequencing, RNA was extracted from PBMCs in TRIzol. The diagnosis of Graves' disease followed American Thyroid Association guidelines. Recruitment of patients was carried out at an endocrinology department in Xi'an, China. Each patient gave roughly 8.4 milliliters of peripheral blood, collected in an EDTA anticoagulant tube. Ficoll Paque Plus density gradient separation was used to isolate PBMCs, and no additional T cell sorting was done. An Agilent 2100 Bioanalyzer and agarose gel were used to check RNA quality, and a NanoDrop 2000 was used to measure RNA concentration. Library method: multiplex PCR. The sequencer listed for this sample is Illumina HiSeq 4000. CDR3 regions were amplified by Arm-PCR with iRepertoire HTBI primers to construct TCR beta libraries. PCR products were gel purified before sequencing. Per the source publication's procedure: Gene usage analysis of CDR3 amino acid clonotypes used the approximately 62 TRBV and around 14 TRBJ segments found across samples. COPE and FqMerger were used to merge filtered high-quality paired reads into contigs. Contigs were aligned with BLAST to IMGT TRBV, TRBD and TRBJ reference genes, and CDR3 was defined per IMGT. Clonotypes above 0.1% frequency were classified as highly expanded clones. Shannon entropy served as the measure of repertoire diversity, while the Gini coefficient captured V-J evenness. A clonotype was considered public if more than one individual shared it. TCRdb took the public reads, trimmed them with fastp at Q25, ran MiXCR for clone calling and kept in-frame beta chains. Rows are combined by CDR3 protein, so each entry shows the most common genes and DNA. What appears here as the V and J calls and clone size reflects TCRdb's work, not the paper's. The sample data list about 660,000 distinct CDR3 sequences, and roughly 30% of these were observed just once. The ten largest clones add up to under 55% of the sample.

Via the germline V gene (reference sequence), CDR1 is MNHEY and CDR2 SMNVEV. V and J lose 3 bases and 8 bases, and a span of 16 bases separates them. Including the terminal cysteine and phenylalanine, the CDR3 comprises 14 residues. Just CDR3 DNA is preserved here, 42 bases in frame from base 1. The sequence derives from a female donor with Graves disease. Rearrangement joined TRBV27 to TRBJ1-2, with the D gene uncertain. Sequenced material: peripheral blood mononuclear cells (PBMCs), taken when the disease was refractory, from a patient treated with antithyroid drugs. The CDR3 here reads CASSFRASRGGYTF. The nucleotides read TGTGCCAGCAGTTTTAGGGCTTCTCGTGGGGGCTACACCTTC.